The 7 T cell receptor beta chains below all came from one sample that was sequenced in a study of T-cell memory formation after mild COVID-19. TCRdb reprocessed the 5' RACE reads via MiXCR and lists one record per CDR3 protein. The sample has around 450,000 distinct CDR3 sequences, 20% to 30% seen once. The sequenced sample consisted of PBMCs or a T cell subset sorted from them (not recorded which). These receptors were obtained from an adult woman who had mild COVID-19 (a few samples of this study predate the infection). Cell type and time point are not known.

This clonotype was seen more than once but under ten times. This chain uses TRBV5-1 with TRBJ2-4; 7 bases fit TRBD1. CDR3 length: 12 residues. The J segment lost 9 bases and the V segment lost 1 base, leaving 1 base of the junction unmatched. In germline, CDR1 is SGHRS, CDR2 YFSETQ. Written as DNA, the CDR3 is TGCGCCAGCAGCTTGAACAGGGGCATTCAGTACTTC. It translates to CASSLNRGIQYF. The full variable domain, with the rest looked up from reference TRBV5-1 and TRBJ2-4, is KAGVTQTPRYLIKTRGQQVTLSCSPISGHRSVSWYQQTPGQGLQFLFEYFSETQRNKGNFPGRFSGRQFSNSRSEMNVSTLELGDSALYLCASSLNRGIQYFGAGTRLSVL.

The CDR3 sequence is CASSYASGREETQYF. The CDR3 coding sequence is TGTGCCAGCAGTTATGCTAGCGGGAGGGAAGAGACCCAGTACTTC. The chain joins TRBV6-5 to TRBJ2-5; 12 bases map to TRBD2. Germline CDR1 and CDR2: MNHEY and SVGAGI. The junction had 2 bases not matched to a gene; V was cut back by 3 bases and J by 3 bases. The CDR3 is 15 amino acids.

This clonotype has a count of ten or more. This CDR3 reads CASSLGEEQYF. CDR3 sequence (DNA): TGTGCCAGCAGTTTAGGGGAGGAGCAGTACTTC. The chain recombines TRBV28 with TRBJ2-7; D possibly corresponds to TRBD2 (5 bases). This CDR3 contains 11 residues. V was trimmed by 2 bases and J by 7 bases, leaving 6 bases between them. Germline values: CDR1 MDHEN, CDR2 SYDVKM.

V is TRBV12-3 or TRBV12-4 and J is TRBJ1-1; possibly TRBD1 for D (5 bases). The CDR3 runs 14 residues. V gave up 2 bases and J gave up 2 bases, with 9 bases separating them. The CDR3, as DNA: TGTGCCAGCAGTTTATTTGGGGGTAACACTGAAGCTTTCTTT. This gives the protein CASSLFGGNTEAFF.

This clonotype was detected ten times or more. The chain couples TRBV20-1 to TRBJ1-1, with D uncertain. This CDR3 comprises 14 residues. The germline V gene has CDR1 DFQATT and CDR2 SNEGSKA (reference sequence). The V gene lost 7 bases and the J gene lost 3 bases, with 18 bases spanning the gap. The CDR3: CSGSIREVHTEAFF. The CDR3 DNA reads TGCAGTGGATCCATAAGGGAGGTCCACACTGAAGCTTTCTTT.

This clonotype was counted a few times. The chain links TRBV12-3 or TRBV12-4 to TRBJ2-2; D gene uncertain. The length of the CDR3 is 14 residues. V was trimmed by 3 bases and J by 8 bases, leaving 13 bases between them. The CDR3 DNA follows: TGTGCCAGCAGTTTTTCTCCTCTTAAGGGGGAGCTGTTTTTT. Amino acids: CASSFSPLKGELFF.

The chain recombines TRBV10-3 with TRBJ1-4, with D possibly matching TRBD1 (6 bases). V was shortened by 4 bases and J by 4 bases, with 10 bases between the two germline ends. The CDR3 extends over 14 amino acids. The germline V gene has CDR1 ENHRY and CDR2 SYGVKD. This CDR3 is CAISATGINEKLFF. The CDR3 region has the DNA TGTGCCATCAGTGCGACAGGAATTAATGAAAAACTGTTTTTT.